The 27 T cell receptor beta chains listed next were all sequenced from one sample in a study of shared clonotypes between healthy human individuals. Assay used: immunoSEQ multiplex PCR; TCRdb lists only in-frame clones, some missing. The table records around 320,000 clones, 87% of them present only once. Sequencing input: memory CD8+ T cells sorted from blood. Stated subset: CD45RO+ cells pooled with CCR7-negative TemRA cells. The origin of the receptors is a man aged 18 to 35 in good health.

The chain uses TRBV5-1 and TRBJ1-6; D uncertain. The V end lost 2 bases, the J end lost 2 bases, and 14 bases lay between the germline ends. Germline CDR1 and CDR2: SGHRS and YFSETQ. The CDR3 consists of 17 residues. Here the CDR3 reads CASSFVGRDAYNSPLHF. The CDR3 DNA follows: TGCGCCAGCAGCTTTGTCGGGCGCGACGCCTATAATTCACCCCTCCACTTT.

This sequence joins TRBV5-8 and TRBJ2-7, with D possibly matching TRBD1 (6 bases). Deletions cut 2 bases from V and 5 bases from J, with 11 bases between. The germline V gene has CDR1 SGHTS and CDR2 YDEGEE. The CDR3 runs to 13 residues. In DNA, the CDR3 is TGTGCCAGCAGCTTACAGGGTAGCGACGAGCAGTACTTC. This encodes CASSLQGSDEQYF.

The chain carries TRBV30 and TRBJ2-1, with 7 bases lining up with TRBD1. The CDR3 has 14 residues. The ends lost 4 bases at V and 0 bases at J; junction bases unmatched: 3. In germline, CDR1 is GTSNPN, CDR2 SVGIG (reference sequence). CDR3 region: CAWMTGSSYNEQFF. For the CDR3, the DNA is TGTGCCTGGATGACAGGGAGCTCCTACAATGAGCAGTTCTTC.

V is TRBV4-2 and J is TRBJ2-1; TRBD2 is a possible D gene (5 bases). CDR3 length: 18 amino acids. CDR1 and CDR2 from the germline V gene are LGHNA and YNFKEQ. Deletions cut 0 bases from V and 4 bases from J, with 19 bases between. CDR3 sequence (DNA): TGTGCCAGCAGCCAAGATAGGCAATCACTCCGGGGTTACAATGAGCAGTTCTTC. It encodes CASSQDRQSLRGYNEQFF.

This clone was detected only once. This chain joins TRBV27 and TRBJ2-7, with D perhaps given as TRBD1 or TRBD2 (5 bases each). This CDR3 spans 14 amino acids. With 4 bases removed from V and 3 bases from J, the gap between germline ends came to 13 bases. CDR1 and CDR2 from the germline V gene are MNHEY and SMNVEV (reference sequence). The CDR3 loop is CASSSKGTGYEQYF. The CDR3 DNA reads as TGTGCCAGCAGTTCAAAGGGGACCGGCTACGAGCAGTACTTC.

The CDR3 loop reads CASSDQSGPYNEQFF. The CDR3 DNA reads as TGTGCCAGCAGTGATCAGTCTGGGCCGTACAATGAGCAGTTCTTC. The chain recombines TRBV25-1 with TRBJ2-1, with D unresolved. CDR1 MGHDK and CDR2 SYGVNS come from the germline V gene. This CDR3 spans 15 amino acids. The germline V and J ends were trimmed by 3 bases and 4 bases, with 13 bases remaining between them.

The CDR3 loop is CASSELGDGGELFF. CDR3 nucleotides: TGTGCCAGCAGTGAATTGGGGGACGGCGGGGAGCTGTTTTTT. V gene TRBV2 combines with J gene TRBJ2-2; D tentatively fits TRBD1 or TRBD2 (5 bases each). CDR3 length equals 14 residues. V lost 2 bases and J lost 7, with 11 bases in between. Germline V CDR1 and CDR2: SNHLY, FYNNEI.

This clone was seen once. The chain links TRBV28 to TRBJ1-1; weak D call: TRBD1 (5 bases). This CDR3 spans 16 amino acids. Trimming took off 5 bases at V and 0 bases at J, with 16 bases between the two ends. Germline-derived CDR1 and CDR2 are MDHEN and SYDVKM. This chain's CDR3 is CASSIRQLLLNTEAFF. The CDR3 DNA reads TGTGCCAGCAGTATCCGACAGCTACTACTGAACACTGAAGCTTTCTTT.

V is TRBV10-3 and J is TRBJ2-1; TRBD2 aligns across 9 bases. The germline gives CDR1 ENHRY, CDR2 SYGVKD. This CDR3 is built from 15 residues. V was clipped by 3 bases and J by 7 bases; unmatched bases: 7. The CDR3 is CAISDLAGSGNEQFF. CDR3 DNA sequence: TGTGCCATCAGTGACCTAGCGGGATCGGGTAATGAGCAGTTCTTC.

This rearrangement joins TRBV9 to TRBJ2-7; 7 bases are a match to TRBD1. Trimming removed 0 bases from V and 2 bases from J; junction bases left unmatched: 8. Germline V gene data show CDR1 as SGDLS and CDR2 as YYNGEE. CDR3 size: 16 residues. The CDR3 nucleotides read TGTGCCAGCAGCGTAGGGCAGGGGGTAAGGACCTACGAGCAGTACTTC. It codes for CASSVGQGVRTYEQYF.

The V gene is TRBV10-2, the J gene TRBJ2-3, with D maybe TRBD1 (5 bases). The CDR3 extends over 16 amino acids. The V gene's germline CDR1 is WSHSY and CDR2 SAAADI. Trimming left V 1 base short and J 0 bases short, with 11 bases between. CDR3 sequence reads: CASSEWWGPSTDTQYF. CDR3 sequence (DNA): TGCGCCAGCAGTGAGTGGTGGGGCCCTAGCACAGATACGCAGTATTTT.

The gene calls are TRBV4-1 and TRBJ1-2, with TRBD1 as a possible D gene (5 bases). V lost 0 bases to trimming and J lost 2 bases, with 13 bases between them. CDR3 length: 16 amino acids. Germline V CDR1 and CDR2: MGHRA, YSYEKL. The CDR3 DNA is TGCGCCAGCAGCCAAGATGGTTCCAGGGACAACTATGGCTACACCTTC. This translates into CASSQDGSRDNYGYTF.

The chain employs TRBV7-9 and TRBJ2-1, with D perhaps given as TRBD1 or TRBD2 (5 bases each). Germline values: CDR1 SEHNR, CDR2 FQNEAQ (reference sequence). This CDR3 region has 15 residues. V was cut by 5 bases and J by 4 bases, with 15 bases left in between. CDR3 DNA sequence: TGTGCCAGCAGCGAAGGGGCTAGCAGGTACAATGAGCAGTTCTTC. Its translation: CASSEGASRYNEQFF.

The chain combines TRBV11-2 with TRBJ2-1; TRBD2 matches 7 bases. Trimming took 5 bases from V and 4 from J; bases not matched to a gene: 8. The CDR3 is 15 amino acids. Germline-derived CDR1 and CDR2 are SGHAT and FQNNGV. CDR3 nucleotides: TGTGCCAGCAGCCCCGTGGGGGGGTTGTACAATGAGCAGTTCTTC. The encoded protein is CASSPVGGLYNEQFF.

This clone was detected a few times. This sequence joins TRBV6-4 and TRBJ2-3; 13 bases map to TRBD2. Germline trimming cut 6 bases from V and 3 bases from J; bases unmatched to any gene: 3. CDR3 size: 15 residues. From germline, CDR1 is MRHNA and CDR2 SNTAGT. The CDR3 here is CASSMTSGGTDTQYF. In DNA form, the CDR3 reads TGTGCCAGCAGCATGACTAGCGGGGGGACAGATACGCAGTATTTT.

This clone has only one observation. The V gene is TRBV27, the J gene TRBJ2-7, with 7 positions matching TRBD1. V was clipped by 8 bases and J by 7 bases; unmatched bases: 8. The CDR3 spans 12 residues. Germline CDR1 MNHEY, CDR2 SMNVEV (reference sequence). This chain's CDR3 is CASGKGAPEQYF. The CDR3 DNA follows: TGTGCCAGCGGGAAGGGGGCGCCTGAGCAGTACTTC.

The chain has TRBV10-2 and TRBJ2-7, with 9 bases that match TRBD1. Germline CDR1 WSHSY, CDR2 SAAADI. This CDR3 has 13 residues. V lost 2 bases, J lost 4 bases, and 0 bases stayed unmatched. This chain's CDR3 is CASSEGQGYEQYF. The CDR3 DNA follows: TGCGCCAGCAGTGAGGGACAGGGGTACGAGCAGTACTTC.

This clone was recorded only once. V usage is TRBV6-1 and J usage is TRBJ1-5; D may be TRBD1 (5 bases). The germline gives CDR1 MNHNS, CDR2 SASEGT. This CDR3 comprises 18 residues. Trimming took 0 bases from V and 1 from J, leaving 16 bases between them. The CDR3 here is CASSEALPGHLSNQPQHF. CDR3 sequence (DNA): TGTGCCAGCAGTGAAGCCCTGCCCGGACACCTAAGCAATCAGCCCCAGCATTTT.

This chain links TRBV27 with TRBJ1-1; no reliable D call. CDR1 and CDR2 from the germline V gene are MNHEY and SMNVEV (reference sequence). Deletions cut 3 bases from V and 5 bases from J, with 7 bases between. The CDR3 loop spans 12 amino acids. CDR3 DNA: TGTGCCAGCAGTTTCCAAGGGACTGAAGCTTTCTTT. Protein sequence: CASSFQGTEAFF.

This clone was seen once. The rearrangement joins TRBV4-1 to TRBJ2-3, with 8 nucleotides matching TRBD2. Germline V gives CDR1 MGHRA, CDR2 YSYEKL. CDR3 length: 16 residues. With V trimmed by 1 base and J by 2 bases, 5 bases remained unmatched. CDR3 coding DNA: TGCGCCAGCAGCCAAGTGTTAGCGGGACTCACAGATACGCAGTATTTT. Translating gives CASSQVLAGLTDTQYF.

This sequence joins TRBV30 and TRBJ2-5; D might be TRBD1 or TRBD2, each matching 5 bases. Germline CDR1 is GTSNPN and CDR2 is SVGIG (reference sequence). V lost 0 bases, J lost 3 bases, and 8 bases lay in between. The CDR3 consists of 13 residues. In nucleotides, the CDR3 is TGTGCCTGGAGTGTGGGGGTAGAAGAGACCCAGTACTTC. Its protein product is CAWSVGVEETQYF.

This chain connects TRBV2 to TRBJ2-1; 8 nucleotides match TRBD2. This CDR3 comprises 17 residues. In germline, CDR1 is SNHLY, CDR2 FYNNEI. V shed 3 bases and J 5 bases; nucleotides not matched to a gene: 12. The CDR3 loop reads CASSDYRTSHRDNEQFF. As DNA, the CDR3 is TGTGCCAGCAGTGACTACCGGACTAGCCACAGGGACAATGAGCAGTTCTTC. The variable domain in full, completed from reference TRBV2 and TRBJ2-1, reads EPEVTQTPSHQVTQMGQEVILRCVPISNHLYFYWYRQILGQKVEFLVSFYNNEISEKSEIFDDQFSVERPDGSNFTLKIRSTKLEDSAMYFCASSDYRTSHRDNEQFFGPGTRLTVL.

The chain combines TRBV28 with TRBJ1-5; no reliable D call. The germline V and J ends were trimmed by 2 bases and 1 base, with 3 bases remaining between them. Germline V CDR1 and CDR2: MDHEN, SYDVKM. The CDR3 length is 13 residues. In DNA form, the CDR3 reads TGTGCCAGCAGTTTAATCAGCAATCAGCCCCAGCATTTT. Its translation is CASSLISNQPQHF.

V and J are TRBV18 and TRBJ1-2; D gene uncertain. The CDR3 spans 13 residues. The germline V and J ends were trimmed by 5 bases and 3 bases, with 10 bases remaining between them. CDR1 and CDR2 (germline): KGHSH, LQKENI. CDR3 amino acids: CASSNTVDYGYTF. The CDR3 region has the DNA TGTGCCAGCTCAAACACGGTAGACTATGGCTACACCTTC. Full variable domain (outside the CDR3, taken from reference TRBV18 and TRBJ1-2): NAGVMQNPRHLVRRRGQEARLRCSPMKGHSHVYWYRQLPEEGLKFMVYLQKENIIDESGMPKERFSAEFPKEGPSILRIQQVVRGDSAAYFCASSNTVDYGYTFGSGTRLTVV.

The chain joins TRBV7-9 to TRBJ2-2, with 8 nucleotides matching TRBD2. Germline V lookup: CDR1 SEHNR, CDR2 FQNEAQ (reference sequence). CDR3 length: 16 residues. V lost 6 bases and J lost 2; bases outside the gene matches: 8. The CDR3 protein is CASSSPGGVNTGELFF. CDR3 nucleotide sequence: TGTGCCAGCAGTTCCCCGGGGGGGGTTAACACCGGGGAGCTGTTTTTT.

The chain joins TRBV10-2 to TRBJ2-7, with 7 bases aligning to TRBD1. Germline trimming cut 3 bases from V and 2 bases from J; bases unmatched to any gene: 4. The germline V gene encodes CDR1 WSHSY and CDR2 SAAADI. This CDR3 is 14 amino acids long. The CDR3 nucleotides are TGCGCCAGCAGTGATGAGGGGGCGGCCTACGAGCAGTACTTC. Its translation: CASSDEGAAYEQYF.

The genes are TRBV4-3 and TRBJ1-6; 8 nucleotides match TRBD1. Germline CDR1 is LGHNA and CDR2 is YSLEER. CDR3 length equals 18 residues. Trimming took 4 bases from V and 7 from J; bases not matched to a gene: 15. In DNA form, the CDR3 reads TGCGCCAGCAGCCTAAAGTTCCGGGGGACAGGCCAGAATTCACCCCTCCACTTT. Its translation: CASSLKFRGTGQNSPLHF.